The 21 T cell receptor beta chains below were found in one sample sequenced in a study of T cell repertoires in cytomegalovirus infection. Their target antigens are unknown. TCRdb recomputed calls from the reads with MiXCR, one row per CDR3 protein. The repertoire includes 200,000 to 250,000 distinct CDR3 sequences, approximately 38% of them detected once, and over 45% sits in the top ten. This specimen consisted of CD8+ T cells from cultured PBMCs, obtained from culture after CMV antigen stimulation. These receptors were taken from a human donor in good health (CMV status not recorded). Some clones in this sample may be carry-over from other donors' samples.

This clonotype was detected ten times or more. The V and J genes are TRBV20-1 and TRBJ1-1; D is undetermined. CDR1 and CDR2 (germline): DFQATT, SNEGSKA (reference sequence). This CDR3 is 14 amino acids long. V gave up 0 bases and J gave up 3 bases, with 11 bases separating them. As DNA, the CDR3 is TGCAGTGCTAGAGATCGTTCCTGGGACACTGAAGCTTTCTTT. Its translation: CSARDRSWDTEAFF.

V gene TRBV19 combines with J gene TRBJ1-3; D remains unclear. The V gene's germline CDR1 is LNHDA and CDR2 SQIVND (reference sequence). The CDR3 extends over 15 amino acids. V dropped 5 bases and J dropped 0 bases, with 11 bases sitting between them. This chain's CDR3 is CASSLAVSSGNTIYF. The CDR3 DNA reads TGTGCCAGTAGTCTGGCAGTTAGCTCTGGAAACACCATATATTTT.

This clonotype was observed once. This chain joins TRBV5-1 and TRBJ2-1, with D tentatively TRBD1 (5 bases). The CDR3 is made up of 14 amino acids. Germline V gives CDR1 SGHRS, CDR2 YFSETQ. V was clipped by 2 bases and J by 9 bases, with 15 bases between them. The CDR3 sequence is CASSLGPIGVEQFF. The CDR3 nucleotides read TGCGCCAGCAGCTTAGGACCCATAGGGGTTGAGCAGTTCTTC. Together with reference TRBV5-1 and TRBJ2-1, the CDR3 gives the full variable domain: KAGVTQTPRYLIKTRGQQVTLSCSPISGHRSVSWYQQTPGQGLQFLFEYFSETQRNKGNFPGRFSGRQFSNSRSEMNVSTLELGDSALYLCASSLGPIGVEQFFGPGTRLTVL.

This chain connects TRBV23-1 to TRBJ2-7, with D perhaps TRBD1 or TRBD2 (5 bases each). TRBV23-1 is marked as an open reading frame, function uncertain. The V end was cut by 8 bases, the J end by 0 bases, with 23 bases between. This CDR3 contains 17 residues. The chain's CDR3 is CASFQILRDGSSYEQYF. CDR3 coding DNA: TGCGCCAGCTTCCAGATATTAAGGGACGGATCCTCCTACGAGCAGTACTTC.

This clonotype was found a few times. The gene calls are TRBV20-1 and TRBJ1-1, with D unclear. The CDR3 sequence is 16 residues long. The germline gives CDR1 DFQATT, CDR2 SNEGSKA (reference sequence). With 3 bases removed from V and 0 bases from J, the gap between germline ends came to 17 bases. The CDR3 is CSASGLVGSMNTEAFF. The CDR3 DNA reads as TGCAGTGCTAGTGGGTTGGTTGGAAGCATGAACACTGAAGCTTTCTTT.

This clonotype was seen repeatedly, ten times or more. This chain uses TRBV7-9 with TRBJ2-7, with D tentatively TRBD2 (6 bases). Between the trimmed V and J ends, which lost 2 bases and 6 bases, there was a span of 29 bases. CDR1 is SEHNR and CDR2 is FQNEAQ in the germline V gene (reference sequence). The CDR3 length is 19 residues. The CDR3 DNA follows: TGTGCCAGCAGCTTACAAGGCAGGGACTCCTTGGGAGGTTCGCGCGAGCAGTACTTC. It translates to CASSLQGRDSLGGSREQYF.

The chain employs TRBV11-3 and TRBJ2-3; maybe TRBD1 (5 bases). Per the germline V gene, CDR1 is SGHNT and CDR2 is YENEEA. Trimming removed 0 bases from V and 4 bases from J, with 11 bases in between. The CDR3 is made up of 15 amino acids. Written as DNA, the CDR3 is TGTGCCAGCAGCTTAGACGGCAGGGTGTCAGATACGCAGTATTTT. Amino acids: CASSLDGRVSDTQYF.

As for this clonotype: One junction end does not reproduce the germline sequence, and a read error may be involved. The chain recombines TRBV7-6 with TRBJ2-7, with 8 bases lining up with TRBD2. The CDR3 runs to 15 residues. CDR1 SGHVS and CDR2 FNYEAQ come from the germline V gene. The CDR3 nucleotides are TGTGCCAGAAGCTTAGAGCTTACTAGCGGCTACGAGCATTACTTC. The encoded protein is CARSLELTSGYEHYF.

The chain uses TRBV29-1 and TRBJ2-3; 8 nucleotides align to TRBD2. V gave up 5 bases and J gave up 3 bases; unmatched junction bases: 10. CDR3 length: 15 amino acids. Germline assignment: CDR1 SQVTM and CDR2 ANQGSEA. The CDR3 DNA follows: TGCAGCGTTCTCAGCCGGGGGGGCGCAACAGATACGCAGTATTTT. Translating it yields CSVLSRGGATDTQYF.

The chain uses TRBV7-6 and TRBJ2-5, with D tentatively TRBD1 (7 bases). V was trimmed by 11 bases and J by 0 bases, leaving 13 bases between them. CDR3 length: 13 amino acids. Germline-derived CDR1 and CDR2 are SGHVS and FNYEAQ. CDR3 sequence (DNA): TGTGCCTCCCAGGGGGGAAACCAAGAGACCCAGTACTTC. It specifies CASQGGNQETQYF.

The V call is TRBV24-1, the J call TRBJ2-5; 11 nucleotides agree with TRBD2. V was pared by 9 bases and J by 1 base, with 6 bases of the junction left unmatched. CDR1 is KGHDR and CDR2 is SFDVKD in the germline V gene. This CDR3 has 15 residues. Written as DNA, the CDR3 is TGTGCCACCTCTCCCGGGACTAGCGGCCAAGAGACCCAGTACTTC. It translates to CATSPGTSGQETQYF.

V and J are TRBV2 and TRBJ2-1; tentative D call: TRBD2 (5 bases). The CDR3 consists of 15 residues. CDR1 SNHLY and CDR2 FYNNEI come from the germline V gene. Trimming pared 7 bases from V and 9 bases from J, leaving 22 bases between. In nucleotides, the CDR3 is TGTGCCAGCAACATCGGACTGAGAGGGAGTGGTGAGCAGTTCTTC. Translation gives CASNIGLRGSGEQFF.

This clonotype was seen a handful of times. The genes are TRBV7-9 and TRBJ2-1, with D perhaps matching TRBD2 (6 bases). CDR1 and CDR2 (germline): SEHNR, FQNEAQ (reference sequence). The V gene lost 2 bases and the J gene lost 7 bases, with 12 bases spanning the gap. The length of the CDR3 is 14 residues. The CDR3 coding sequence is TGTGCCAGCAGCTTATCGCAGGAGGGGAATGAGCAGTTCTTC. Its translation: CASSLSQEGNEQFF.

This clonotype has just a few counts. The V and J genes are TRBV11-2 and TRBJ2-1; TRBD2 agrees at 7 bases. Germline-derived CDR1 and CDR2 are SGHAT and FQNNGV. J lost 7 bases, V lost 5 bases, and 14 bases had no gene match. This CDR3 has 16 amino acids. This chain's CDR3 is CASSPSGKIDRNEQFF. CDR3 sequence (DNA): TGTGCCAGCAGCCCAAGCGGGAAGATCGATCGGAATGAGCAGTTCTTC.

Only a few counts were recorded for this clonotype. V usage is TRBV7-6 and J usage is TRBJ2-6, with no clear D. Between the trimmed V and J ends, which lost 5 bases and 2 bases, there was a span of 19 bases. In germline, CDR1 is SGHVS, CDR2 FNYEAQ. This CDR3 spans 18 amino acids. The CDR3: CASSSLGSVTPGANVLTF. The CDR3 DNA reads TGTGCCAGCAGCAGCCTAGGGTCGGTGACACCTGGGGCCAACGTCCTGACTTTC.

The chain carries TRBV7-9 and TRBJ2-1, with D hard to call. This CDR3 contains 14 residues. The V end was cut by 5 bases, the J end by 4 bases, with 12 bases between. CDR1 and CDR2 from the germline V gene are SEHNR and FQNEAQ (reference sequence). CDR3 bases: TGTGCCAGCAGCCCTCAGGCGGAGTACAATGAGCAGTTCTTC. Translating it yields CASSPQAEYNEQFF.

The chain has TRBV20-1 and TRBJ2-5; the D gene is possibly TRBD2 (5 bases). CDR1 DFQATT and CDR2 SNEGSKA come from the germline V gene (reference sequence). The CDR3 extends over 19 amino acids. V was trimmed by 5 bases and J by 5 bases, leaving 33 bases between them. The DNA of the CDR3 is TGCAGTGCTCAGCCCAGCGGAGGACGGGGTCCCCGACCTGGGGAGACCCAGTACTTC. Protein product: CSAQPSGGRGPRPGETQYF.

The chain uses TRBV20-1 and TRBJ2-7, with 11 bases that match TRBD2. The ends lost 2 bases at V and 0 bases at J; junction bases unmatched: 9. This CDR3 is 17 amino acids long. Germline V lookup: CDR1 DFQATT, CDR2 SNEGSKA (reference sequence). The CDR3 bases are TGCAGTGCTAGATTTGTTAGCGGGAGGGCCCTCTCCTACGAGCAGTACTTC. The encoded protein is CSARFVSGRALSYEQYF.

The rearrangement links TRBV28 to TRBJ1-1; unclear D gene. Germline values: CDR1 MDHEN, CDR2 SYDVKM. This CDR3 region has 17 residues. Trimming removed 3 bases at V and 2 bases at J, with 19 bases between. CDR3 loop: CASSFGSTKGPNTEAFF. Written as DNA, the CDR3 is TGTGCCAGCAGTTTTGGTTCCACAAAGGGTCCAAACACTGAAGCTTTCTTT.

This clonotype was recorded only once. The V and J genes are TRBV6-6 and TRBJ1-5; D gene uncertain. The CDR3 is 14 residues long. Trimming stripped 2 bases from V and 9 bases from J, with 14 bases between. CDR1 is MNHNY, CDR2 SVGAGI, per germline (reference sequence). CDR3 loop: CASSYGTPNGPQHF. In nucleotides, the CDR3 is TGTGCCAGCAGTTACGGTACCCCCAACGGGCCCCAGCATTTT.

There are a few counts of this clonotype. The rearrangement links TRBV7-8 to TRBJ2-4, with D perhaps matching TRBD2 (6 bases). Germline loops: CDR1 SGHVS, CDR2 FQNEAQ. V shed 0 bases and J shed 0 bases, with 12 bases lying between them. The length of the CDR3 is 17 residues. CDR3 region: CASSLALAGLAKNIQYF. The DNA of the CDR3 is TGTGCCAGCAGCTTAGCGCTTGCGGGGCTAGCCAAAAACATTCAGTACTTC.